The text below deals with one TCR beta chain. The antigen is not known. The record originates from a study of monozygotic twins with inflammatory bowel disease. Study-level points and caveats: Healthy co-twins had higher TCRbeta inverse Simpson diversity than their IBD twins.

UMIs that included a 6-nucleotide sample barcode were added by template switching, which took place during cDNA synthesis. Reanalyzing the 5' RACE reads, TCRdb keeps one entry per CDR3 protein, without DNA. This specimen shows around 380,000 distinct CDR3 sequences; the ten leading clones hold more than 2%. The origin of this receptor is a human donor with ulcerative colitis or Crohn's disease, or a healthy co-twin of an affected twin (not recorded which). The specimen was blood.

The CDR3 spells CASSFRRVKPGETQYF. The V gene is TRBV6-2 or TRBV6-3, the J gene TRBJ2-5. Germline CDR1 MNHEY, CDR2 SVGEGT. The CDR3 runs to 16 residues.